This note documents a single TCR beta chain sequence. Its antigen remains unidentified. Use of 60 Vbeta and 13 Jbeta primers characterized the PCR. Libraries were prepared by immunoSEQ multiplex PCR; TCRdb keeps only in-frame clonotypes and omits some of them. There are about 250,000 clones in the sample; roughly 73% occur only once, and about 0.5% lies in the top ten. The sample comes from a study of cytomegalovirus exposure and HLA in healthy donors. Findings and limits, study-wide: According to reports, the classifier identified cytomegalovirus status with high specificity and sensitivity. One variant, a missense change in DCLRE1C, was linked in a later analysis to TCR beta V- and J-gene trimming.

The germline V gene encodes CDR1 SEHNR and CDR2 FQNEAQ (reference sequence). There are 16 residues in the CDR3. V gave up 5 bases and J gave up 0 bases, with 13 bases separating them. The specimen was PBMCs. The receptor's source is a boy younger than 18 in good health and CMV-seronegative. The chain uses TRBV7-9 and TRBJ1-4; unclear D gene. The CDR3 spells CASSPSRRATNEKLFF. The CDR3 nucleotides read TGTGCCAGCAGCCCATCGCGCCGGGCAACTAATGAAAAACTGTTTTTT.